This T cell receptor (beta chain) was identified in a study of blood T cell repertoires in COVID-19. TCRdb keeps only in-frame clones here, not all; method: immunoSEQ multiplex PCR. The table has 250,000 to 350,000 clones, 89% seen once. The sample taken for sequencing was peripheral blood. The source of this sequence is a woman in her forties who had recovered from COVID-19.

In DNA, the CDR3 is TGTGCCTGGAGTCCGGGATTAGCGGGAGGGCTAGATACGCAGTATTTT. Residues: CAWSPGLAGGLDTQYF. The rearrangement joins TRBV30 to TRBJ2-3; 11 nucleotides match TRBD2. This CDR3 has 16 residues. With 2 bases clipped from V and 5 bases from J, the junction kept 9 bases outside the gene matches. Per the germline V gene, CDR1 is GTSNPN and CDR2 is SVGIG (reference sequence).